The present T cell receptor (beta chain) was sequenced within a study of CD8 T cells in ankylosing spondylitis. Study observations and caveats: Disease-linked clones reportedly showed significant enrichment in matched ankylosing spondylitis synovial fluid.

Deletions cut 3 bases from V and 1 base from J, with 10 bases between. The CDR3 is 15 amino acids. In germline, CDR1 is SGHAT, CDR2 FQNNGV. The sample holds a few counts of this clonotype. Its antigen is still unknown. Each CDR3 protein is one row after TCRdb ran MiXCR on the 5' RACE reads. Among a few hundred thousand distinct CDR3 sequences listed, roughly 22% were seen once. The specimen was blood, either unsorted or a sorted T cell fraction (not recorded which). This chain connects TRBV11-2 to TRBJ2-1, with D hard to call. The clonotype comes from a male donor with ankylosing spondylitis or in good health (not recorded which). The CDR3 spells CASSFLGVSYNEQFF. The CDR3 DNA sequence: TGTGCCAGCAGCTTCTTGGGTGTGTCCTACAATGAGCAGTTCTTC.